These T cell receptor beta chains were read from a single sample in a study of cytotoxic CD8 clonotypes in ibrutinib-treated CLL. Sequencing used immunoSEQ multiplex PCR; TCRdb keeps in-frame clones, though not all of them. The sample has about 49,000 clones, 45% to 55% seen once; the top ten hold around a third. The sample in question was PBMCs, obtained after 12 months of ibrutinib treatment. Receptors originate from a human donor with chronic lymphocytic leukemia. CDR3s leave out the opening cysteine and the closing phenylalanine or tryptophan. The order of the fields is CDR3 protein, V gene, J gene.

CDR3: ASSQPGLAGVETQY
V: TRBV4-1
J: TRBJ2-5

CDR3: ASSLGQVNTEAF
V: TRBV7-9
J: TRBJ1-1

CDR3: ASSSGTVNTEAF
V: TRBV11-2
J: TRBJ1-1

CDR3: ASSQRLGVQY
V: TRBV5-1
J: TRBJ2-7

CDR3: ASSGRNKRGGNTIY
V: TRBV2
J: TRBJ1-3

CDR3: ASSVWGAGEQY
V: TRBV9
J: TRBJ2-7

CDR3: ASSRDRGSETQY
V: TRBV18
J: TRBJ2-5

CDR3: ASSTSGTAYYFNYGYT
V: TRBV19
J: TRBJ1-2

CDR3: AWRLAGGETQY
V: TRBV30
J: TRBJ2-5

CDR3: ASSYTYNEQF
V: TRBV6-6
J: TRBJ2-1

CDR3: ASTLRGVNEKLF
V: TRBV7-2
J: TRBJ1-4

CDR3: ASSLATSREQF
V: TRBV5-1
J: TRBJ2-1

CDR3: ASTGQGAAKNIQY
V: TRBV19
J: TRBJ2-4

CDR3: SVGPTSSYEQY
V: TRBV29-1
J: TRBJ2-7

CDR3: ASSLAVTSGVNEQF
V: TRBV7-2
J: TRBJ2-1

CDR3: ASSLYGSGYT
V: TRBV5-1
J: TRBJ1-2

CDR3: SVVGQGWNEQF
V: TRBV29-1
J: TRBJ2-1

CDR3: ASSFEQGNEKLF
V: TRBV5-6
J: TRBJ1-4

CDR3: ASSVAMDSSYNEQF
V: TRBV9
J: TRBJ2-1

CDR3: ASKRGLEAF
V: TRBV2
J: TRBJ1-1

CDR3: ASSPIIAQNTGELF
V: TRBV5-1
J: TRBJ2-2

CDR3: ASSVAPTIPYEQY
V: TRBV9
J: TRBJ2-7

CDR3: ASSFIQGLAF
V: TRBV7-2
J: TRBJ1-1

CDR3: ASSLDRVNTGELF
V: TRBV18
J: TRBJ2-2

CDR3: AWTRDRAEELF
V: TRBV30
J: TRBJ2-2

CDR3: ASSAGTGLGTQY
V: TRBV11-2
J: TRBJ2-5

CDR3: ASSVGPATNEKLF
V: TRBV9
J: TRBJ1-4

CDR3: ASSIGQTNEKLF
V: TRBV2
J: TRBJ1-4

CDR3: ASSFGLAGGIPYNEQF
V: TRBV7-8
J: TRBJ2-1

CDR3: ASSFFGRGTYEQY
V: TRBV7-8
J: NA

CDR3: ASSPNPPTYEQY
V: TRBV19
J: TRBJ2-7

CDR3: ASSPRTSGTDTQY
V: TRBV18
J: TRBJ2-3

CDR3: ASSSPGLAGYNEQF
V: TRBV27
J: TRBJ2-1

CDR3: SATGSDTQY
V: TRBV20-1
J: TRBJ2-3

CDR3: ASSPLTGGATDTQY
V: TRBV9
J: TRBJ2-3

CDR3: ASSHLALAGGNNEQF
V: TRBV4-1
J: TRBJ2-1

CDR3: ASGETSGTNEQF
V: TRBV14
J: TRBJ2-1

CDR3: ASSFMRVPDTQY
V: TRBV5-1
J: TRBJ2-3

CDR3: ASRRGLNSPLH
V: TRBV6-1
J: TRBJ1-6

CDR3: ASSPRTGVTGELF
V: TRBV5-7
J: TRBJ2-2

CDR3: AALAGGGGANVLT
V: TRBV28
J: TRBJ2-6

CDR3: ASSYSRDRGHKVNQPQH
V: TRBV7-8
J: TRBJ1-5

CDR3: ASSLLERAF
V: TRBV5-5
J: TRBJ1-1

CDR3: ASSEGPHEQY
V: TRBV2
J: TRBJ2-7

CDR3: ASSFVANYGYT
V: TRBV28
J: TRBJ1-2

CDR3: ASRDGQGVSGANVLT
V: TRBV10-2
J: TRBJ2-6

CDR3: ATGRGGRGKSYEQY
V: TRBV5-8
J: TRBJ2-7

CDR3: SVVANEQF
V: TRBV29-1
J: TRBJ2-1

CDR3: ASSWDRGQYEQY
V: TRBV28
J: TRBJ2-7

CDR3: ASSSRRLNTEAF
V: TRBV5-6
J: TRBJ1-1

CDR3: AISGTLGGNTIY
V: TRBV10-3
J: TRBJ1-3

CDR3: ASSTQSGNEKLF
V: TRBV18
J: TRBJ1-4

CDR3: SALDTDTQY
V: TRBV20-1
J: TRBJ2-3

CDR3: ASSSRGYEQY
V: TRBV5-6
J: TRBJ2-7

CDR3: ASSRSHSGDTGELF
V: TRBV4-1
J: TRBJ2-2